A single sample is the source of the 5 T cell receptor beta chains below, sequenced in a study of Graves' ophthalmopathy and Graves' hyperthyroidism. CDR3 regions of TCR beta were amplified from RNA transcripts. RT-PCR with HTBI primers came first, then second-round multiplex PCR. Via MiXCR, TCRdb re-called the multiplex PCR reads, giving one row per CDR3 protein. The repertoire holds around 1.1 million distinct CDR3 sequences, with less than 45% as singletons. Sequenced material: peripheral blood or thyroid tissue (not recorded which). These receptors originate from an adult man with Graves' hyperthyroidism.

This clonotype showed up many times. The V and J genes are TRBV7-2 and TRBJ1-2; D uncertain. The CDR3 has 11 residues. The V and J ends lost 6 bases and 4 bases respectively, with 6 bases between them. CDR1 is SGHTA and CDR2 is FQGNSA in the germline V gene. As DNA, the CDR3 is TGTGCCAGCAGGGAAGGCTATGGCTACACCTTC. Translating it yields CASREGYGYTF.

The sample holds a few counts of this clonotype. The gene calls are TRBV20-1 and TRBJ2-3, with no clear D. The CDR3 spans 13 residues. Trimming left V 3 bases short and J 6 bases short, with 13 bases between. Germline CDR1 DFQATT, CDR2 SNEGSKA (reference sequence). The CDR3 sequence is CSARIAGLDTQYF. The DNA of the CDR3 is TGCAGTGCTAGGATCGCTGGCTTGGATACGCAGTATTTT.

This clonotype was detected only a few times. A much larger clonotype is one base distant, so this may be a read error. CDR3 amino acids: CASSLAGTGTNRPQHF. In nucleotides, the CDR3 is TGCGCCAGCAGCTTGGCCGGGACAGGGACAAATCGGCCCCAGCATTTT. This chain joins TRBV5-1 and TRBJ1-5, with 9 bases lining up with TRBD1. The CDR3 sequence is 16 residues long. Germline V CDR1 and CDR2: SGHRS, YFSETQ.

This chain joins TRBV15 and TRBJ1-5, with TRBD1 identical over 8 bases. Germline CDR1 and CDR2: LNHNV and YYDKDF (reference sequence). V shed 1 base, J shed 7 bases, and the junction held 12 bases outside the gene matches. This CDR3 comprises 17 residues. CDR3 DNA: TGTGCCACCAGCAGAGCGCAGACAGGGGCCGGAGAGCAGCCCCAGCATTTT. Translation gives CATSRAQTGAGEQPQHF.

Many counts were recorded for this clonotype. V usage is TRBV5-4 and J usage is TRBJ2-7; a possible D gene is TRBD2 (5 bases). The germline V gene has CDR1 SGHNT and CDR2 YYREEE (reference sequence). Deletions cut 1 base from V and 5 bases from J, with 13 bases between. This CDR3 is 14 amino acids long. Written as DNA, the CDR3 is TGTGCCAGCAGCTTGCCAGCGGCCTTGGACGAGCAGTACTTC. Protein: CASSLPAALDEQYF.